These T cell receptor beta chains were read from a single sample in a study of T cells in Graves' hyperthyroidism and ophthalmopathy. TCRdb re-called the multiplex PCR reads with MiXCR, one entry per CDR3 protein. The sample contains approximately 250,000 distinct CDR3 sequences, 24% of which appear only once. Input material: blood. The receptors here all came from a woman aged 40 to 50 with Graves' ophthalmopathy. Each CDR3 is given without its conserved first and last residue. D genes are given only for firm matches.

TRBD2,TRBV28,ASSTPTSGHSYEQY
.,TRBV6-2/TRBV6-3,ASSYPPVNQPQH
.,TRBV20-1,SARGFGYSTDTQY
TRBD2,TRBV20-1,SATLAGGRYEQY
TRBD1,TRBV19,ASTGTALGYGYT
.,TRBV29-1,SVPAGDGYT
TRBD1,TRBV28,ASTLGQGINQPQH
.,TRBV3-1,ASSQEGLIQETQY
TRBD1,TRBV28,ASSFDGVNRGGVRNQPQH
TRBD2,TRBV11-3,ASSSLAGGRTDTQY
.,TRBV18,ASSPKGSYYEQY
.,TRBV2,ASTLDSLGGNTIY
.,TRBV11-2,ASRRVGGLNTEAF
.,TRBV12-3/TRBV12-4,ASTDPGGLGNTEAF
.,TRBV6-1,ASSDARDEQY
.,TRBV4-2,ASSRRGVTEAF
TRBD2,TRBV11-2,ASSSVSRGLKYEQY
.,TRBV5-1,ASSLGQGGSNQPQH
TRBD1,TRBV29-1,SVGQGSNTEAF
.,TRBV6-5,ASSYQGKAF
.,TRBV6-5,ASSYLGGIDNSPLH
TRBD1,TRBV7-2,ASSLAPGTGPTGELF
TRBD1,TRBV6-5,ASSSPGTGVYEQY
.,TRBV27,ASSFPGAYGYT
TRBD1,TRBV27,ASSFGDSAYEQY
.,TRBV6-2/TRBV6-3,ASSYPSDRNTEAF
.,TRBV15,ATSRVPYQETQY
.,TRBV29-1,SVEVGDTGELF
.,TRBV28,ASSSPSGQQY
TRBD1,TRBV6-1,ASRIRTGWDEQY
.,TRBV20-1,SAIRGNTEAF